The clone carrying this TCR beta chain was seen more than once but under ten times. Antigen: not known. Germline V CDR1 and CDR2: KGHDR, SFDVKD. There are 13 residues in the CDR3. Trimming pared 1 base from V and 5 bases from J, leaving 7 bases between. This sample was included in a study of blood T cells in healthy people across ages. Study outcomes and limitations: Naive T cell percentage showed a strong correlation with TCR beta diversity.

Then a second PCR, running roughly 7 to 11 cycles, was carried out with a sample-barcoded 5' primer and a J-beta primer mix. The authors tagged each cDNA molecule using a template-switch adaptor with 12 random nucleotides. Individual samples furnished no less than 3 million CDR3-containing paired-end reads apiece. MiXCR, applied by TCRdb to the 5' RACE reads, yields one record per CDR3 protein. The sample holds some 940,000 distinct CDR3 sequences; roughly 28% are singletons and the top ten take roughly 10%. These data were also filed under a second study, of T cells of mothers and their children. As reported in that work: Three healthy Caucasian mothers, along with their six children, served as the donors.

The sequenced sample was blood. This receptor was taken from a woman aged 40 to 50 in good health. The chain has TRBV24-1 and TRBJ2-5, with D hard to call. CDR3 residues: CATSDLRAETQYF. The CDR3 nucleotides are TGTGCCACCAGTGATTTAAGGGCGGAGACCCAGTACTTC.